What follows are 12 T cell receptor beta chains derived from one specimen sequenced in a study of shared clonotypes between healthy human individuals. The data were produced by immunoSEQ multiplex PCR, yet TCRdb's version contains in-frame clones alone and is incomplete. The sample shows about 1,500,000 clones, 96% of them seen only once. The specimen sequenced was naive CD4+ T cells sorted from blood. Subset specified: CD45RA+ positively selected. All receptors derive from a man between 25 and 39 years old in good health.

The chain joins TRBV5-1 to TRBJ2-1; D is possibly TRBD1 or TRBD2 (7 bases each). CDR3 length: 17 residues. Trimming stripped 4 bases from V and 12 bases from J, with 29 bases between. CDR1 is SGHRS, CDR2 YFSETQ, per germline. DNA of the CDR3: TGCGCCAGCAGCCCCCAGGGGGGGGCTAGCGGATATGGGGGGCAGTTCTTC. It translates to CASSPQGGASGYGGQFF.

The gene calls are TRBV11-2 and TRBJ1-1, with a possible D match to TRBD1 (5 bases). Germline V gene sequence: CDR1 SGHAT, CDR2 FQNNGV. Trimming stripped 6 bases from V and 4 bases from J, with 15 bases between. The CDR3 covers 14 residues. CDR3 in amino acids: CASSPRTPSTEAFF. The CDR3 DNA is TGTGCCAGCAGTCCTAGGACACCCAGCACTGAAGCTTTCTTT.

The chain recombines TRBV6-5 with TRBJ1-2; TRBD1 is a possible D gene (5 bases). The CDR3 is 14 residues long. V lost 8 bases, J lost 8 bases, and 21 bases lay in between. Per the germline V gene, CDR1 is MNHEY and CDR2 is SVGAGI. The CDR3 region is CASVGIGTREGYTF. CDR3 in DNA: TGTGCCAGCGTGGGTATCGGCACCAGGGAAGGCTACACCTTC.

A single count supports this clone. The rearrangement uses TRBV2 and TRBJ2-3; D may be TRBD1 or TRBD2 (5 bases each). The V end was cut by 8 bases, the J end by 4 bases, with 16 bases between. The V gene's germline CDR1 is SNHLY and CDR2 FYNNEI. This CDR3 contains 14 residues. CDR3 amino acids: CASGPPGSADTQYF. The CDR3, as DNA: TGTGCCAGCGGCCCTCCAGGGAGCGCAGATACGCAGTATTTT.

This clone has only one observation. The chain has TRBV18 and TRBJ1-3, with TRBD1 as a possible D gene (5 bases). Trimming pared 3 bases from V and 0 bases from J, leaving 15 bases between. The CDR3 is 17 residues long. Per the germline V gene, CDR1 is KGHSH and CDR2 is LQKENI. CDR3 protein: CASSPLGTLSSGNTIYF. The CDR3 DNA reads as TGTGCCAGCTCACCCCTTGGGACTCTGAGCTCTGGAAACACCATATATTTT.

V gene TRBV2 combines with J gene TRBJ2-5, with 11 bases lining up with TRBD2. The CDR3 is made up of 17 amino acids. In germline, CDR1 is SNHLY, CDR2 FYNNEI. J was trimmed by 4 bases and V by 4 bases; bases with no gene match: 11. As DNA, the CDR3 is TGTGCCAGCAGTGGGGGAGGGGCTAGCGGGAGGCGAGAGACCCAGTACTTC. It translates to CASSGGGASGRRETQYF.

The chain is built from TRBV28 and TRBJ1-5; 7 bases fit TRBD1. Germline V lookup: CDR1 MDHEN, CDR2 SYDVKM. Trimming removed 8 bases from V and 0 bases from J; junction bases left unmatched: 10. The CDR3 has 16 amino acids. The CDR3 loop reads CASLPGTAYSNQPQHF. In nucleotides, the CDR3 is TGTGCCAGCCTCCCCGGGACAGCATATAGCAATCAGCCCCAGCATTTT.

The chain combines TRBV28 with TRBJ2-3; 11 bases are shared with TRBD2. Germline CDR1 and CDR2: MDHEN and SYDVKM. The CDR3 contains 18 residues. The V segment lost 3 bases and the J segment 3 bases; nucleotides outside the gene matches: 11. DNA for the CDR3: TGTGCCAGCAGTTTGGGCCCCTTAGCGGGAGGGCCGACAGATACGCAGTATTTT. This codes for CASSLGPLAGGPTDTQYF.

This chain's CDR3 is CASSPIQGAGSYEQYF. The CDR3 DNA sequence: TGCGCCAGCAGCCCCATACAGGGGGCGGGATCCTACGAGCAGTACTTC. The chain has TRBV5-1 and TRBJ2-7, with 9 bases that match TRBD1. CDR1 is SGHRS and CDR2 is YFSETQ in the germline V gene. The CDR3 sequence is 16 residues long. The J segment lost 1 base and the V segment lost 4 bases, leaving 9 bases of the junction unmatched. The full variable domain, its missing parts supplied by reference TRBV5-1 and TRBJ2-7, is KAGVTQTPRYLIKTRGQQVTLSCSPISGHRSVSWYQQTPGQGLQFLFEYFSETQRNKGNFPGRFSGRQFSNSRSEMNVSTLELGDSALYLCASSPIQGAGSYEQYFGPGTRLTVT.

V is TRBV5-1 and J is TRBJ2-3, with D perhaps TRBD1 (6 bases). Germline-derived CDR1 and CDR2 are SGHRS and YFSETQ. V was trimmed by 0 bases and J by 1 base, leaving 15 bases between them. CDR3 length equals 17 residues. The CDR3 protein is CASSLGGAAGGTDTQYF. The CDR3 DNA follows: TGCGCCAGCAGCTTGGGAGGGGCAGCAGGGGGCACAGATACGCAGTATTTT.

In the case of this clone: Other DNA variants within this sample encode the same CDR3. V is TRBV27 and J is TRBJ2-1, with D perhaps matching TRBD1 (6 bases). Between the trimmed V and J ends, which lost 3 bases and 7 bases, there was a span of 7 bases. The CDR3 runs to 12 residues. Germline V gives CDR1 MNHEY, CDR2 SMNVEV (reference sequence). In nucleotides, the CDR3 is TGTGCCAGCAGTTTGAGGGGGAATGAGCAGTTCTTC. It codes for CASSLRGNEQFF.

To note about this clone: Other DNA sequences in the same sample also yield this CDR3. The chain carries TRBV29-1 and TRBJ2-5; a weak D match, TRBD2 (6 bases). CDR3 length equals 16 residues. V gave up 0 bases and J gave up 5 bases, with 19 bases separating them. Per germline, CDR1 SQVTM and CDR2 ANQGSEA. CDR3 protein: CSVEDPGRDLEETQYF. CDR3 DNA: TGCAGCGTTGAAGATCCCGGCAGGGACTTAGAGGAGACCCAGTACTTC.